This T cell receptor beta chain was observed in a study of blood T cell repertoires in COVID-19. The repertoire was sequenced with immunoSEQ multiplex PCR; TCRdb's copy has only in-frame clones and lacks some. The sample shows tens of thousands of clones, more than 85% of them seen only once. CDR1 and CDR2 (germline): LGHDT, YNNKEL (reference sequence). V lost 5 bases, J lost 9 bases, and 8 bases stayed unmatched. CDR3 length equals 15 residues. V usage is TRBV3-1 (or the pseudogene TRBV3-2) and J usage is TRBJ1-6, with 9 positions matching TRBD1. The clonotype comes from a man between 65 and 85 years old with active or convalescent COVID-19. The sample was peripheral blood. The CDR3 DNA reads TGTGCCAGCAGCGGACAGGGGATCGGAGGTTCACCCCTCCACTTT. Its protein is CASSGQGIGGSPLHF.